The subject of this entry is one T cell receptor beta chain. Measured with immunoSEQ multiplex PCR; TCRdb has only the in-frame clones, and not every one. There are tens of thousands of clones in the sample; roughly 90% occur only once, and about 0.3% lies in the top ten. These data are taken from a study of OX40 agonist ivuxolimab in advanced cancers. Background on the study: Ivuxolimab doses were 0.01, 0.1, 0.3, 1.5, 3 or 10 mg/kg every 2 weeks.

Per germline, CDR1 MNHEY and CDR2 SVGAGI. Trimming shortened V by 6 bases and J by 7 bases, and 1 base separated the two germline ends. CDR3 length equals 8 residues. The sample here was CD4+ or CD8+ T cells sorted from blood, taken in a trial of the OX40 agonist ivuxolimab. This sequence joins TRBV6-5 and TRBJ2-7; the D is unclear. This clonotype was sampled from an adult with an advanced solid tumor such as melanoma, head and neck, liver or kidney cancer. CDR3 DNA sequence: TGTGCCAGCAGAGAGCAGTACTTC. Translated, it gives CASREQYF.